Each of the 14 T cell receptor beta chains below was sequenced from the same sample in a study of T cell repertoires in ileal Crohn's disease (dated by TCRdb to between 2017 and 2020). The library relied on the immunoSEQ multiplex PCR assay. Drawn from immuneACCESS, this table holds only the in-frame rearrangements with V and J called that TCRdb kept. Clones are partly lost; checked studies trace under half to an unresolved V gene and leave the rest unexplained. The sample contains tens of thousands of clones, about 81% of them found a single time. Roughly 5.5% of the sample is in the top ten clones. Sequenced: ileal tissue. These receptors were taken from an adult with Crohn's disease.

This clone was observed once. The CDR3 bases are TGTGCCAGCAGGCCGGGGACAGGGGACGGAAACACCATATATTTT. This translates into CASRPGTGDGNTIYF. The rearrangement links TRBV27 to TRBJ1-3; 10 positions agree with TRBD1. The CDR3 length is 15 residues. J gave up 4 bases and V 6 bases, and 6 bases lay outside the gene matches. Per the germline V gene, CDR1 is MNHEY and CDR2 is SMNVEV (reference sequence).

The chain recombines TRBV6-5 with TRBJ2-2, with TRBD2 matching 7 bases. After removal of 3 bases from V and 4 bases from J, the junction contained 5 bases not matched to a gene. The length of the CDR3 is 15 residues. Germline V CDR1 and CDR2: MNHEY, SVGAGI. CDR3 coding DNA: TGTGCCAGCAGTTATTCAGGGAGGGCCACCGGGGAGCTGTTTTTT. This gives the protein CASSYSGRATGELFF.

The rearrangement uses TRBV6-5 and TRBJ1-1; D ambiguous. Between the trimmed V and J ends, which lost 6 bases and 0 bases, there was a span of 8 bases. Germline values: CDR1 MNHEY, CDR2 SVGAGI. The CDR3 extends over 13 amino acids. CDR3 DNA: TGTGCCAGCAGCTTACTTGTGAACACTGAAGCTTTCTTT. Its protein is CASSLLVNTEAFF.

This clone came up a few times. The chain has TRBV15 and TRBJ2-7; 16 positions agree with TRBD2. Germline V gene data show CDR1 as LNHNV and CDR2 as YYDKDF (reference sequence). Trimming removed 0 bases from V and 0 bases from J; junction bases left unmatched: 5. The CDR3 sequence is 19 residues long. The CDR3 spells CATSREVGLAGGFSYEQYF. CDR3 in DNA: TGTGCCACCAGCAGAGAGGTGGGACTAGCGGGGGGGTTCTCCTACGAGCAGTACTTC.

V is TRBV6-1 and J is TRBJ1-2; 8 bases line up with TRBD1. CDR1 is MNHNS and CDR2 is SASEGT in the germline V gene. The CDR3 totals 16 residues. With V trimmed by 1 base and J by 1 base, 5 bases remained unmatched. CDR3 residues: CASSEVRTGYNYGYTF. The CDR3 DNA follows: TGTGCCAGCAGTGAAGTAAGGACAGGGTATAACTATGGCTACACCTTC.

This chain connects TRBV19 to TRBJ2-1; D possibly corresponds to TRBD1 (5 bases). CDR1 and CDR2 from the germline V gene are LNHDA and SQIVND (reference sequence). The CDR3 sequence is 14 residues long. Trimming removed 9 bases from V and 4 bases from J, with 16 bases in between. The CDR3 sequence is CASSRQTIYNEQFF. CDR3 bases: TGTGCCAGCAGTCGACAGACAATTTACAATGAGCAGTTCTTC. The variable domain in full, with the rest retrieved from reference TRBV19 and TRBJ2-1, is DGGITQSPKYLFRKEGQNVTLSCEQNLNHDAMYWYRQDPGQGLRLIYYSQIVNDFQKGDIAEGYSVSREKKESFPLTVTSAQKNPTAFYLCASSRQTIYNEQFFGPGTRLTVL.

This clone was seen once. The V and J genes are TRBV11-3 and TRBJ2-2; 11 bases fit TRBD2. Germline CDR1 is SGHNT and CDR2 is YENEEA. J was trimmed by 6 bases and V by 5 bases; bases with no gene match: 2. The CDR3 has 14 residues. CDR3 in DNA: TGTGCCAGCAGCCCACTAGCGGGGGCCGGGGAGCTGTTTTTT. Its translation is CASSPLAGAGELFF.

This clone was counted once. V is TRBV18 and J is TRBJ2-7; TRBD2 might be the D (7 bases). Trimming pared 3 bases from V and 3 bases from J, leaving 18 bases between. CDR1 KGHSH and CDR2 LQKENI come from the germline V gene. The CDR3 extends over 16 amino acids. The CDR3 here is CASSPHGGGGHYEQYF. The CDR3 DNA sequence: TGTGCCAGCTCACCCCATGGGGGCGGGGGACACTACGAGCAGTACTTC.

The rearrangement uses TRBV19 and TRBJ1-5; TRBD1 is a possible D gene (6 bases). CDR1 and CDR2 from the germline V gene are LNHDA and SQIVND (reference sequence). There are 15 residues in the CDR3. The germline V and J ends were trimmed by 2 bases and 8 bases, with 16 bases remaining between them. Here the CDR3 DNA reads TGTGCCAGTAGTATACGGGCGGGGGGCTGGGAGCCCCAGCATTTT. It codes for CASSIRAGGWEPQHF.

This sequence joins TRBV5-4 and TRBJ2-7; 8 bases line up with TRBD1. Germline V gene lookup returns CDR1 SGHNT and CDR2 YYREEE (reference sequence). This CDR3 is built from 16 residues. With 0 bases clipped from V and 3 bases from J, the junction kept 8 bases outside the gene matches. CDR3 in DNA: TGTGCCAGCAGCTTGGGGGGGACAGGTACCCACTACGAGCAGTACTTC. This encodes CASSLGGTGTHYEQYF.

This rearrangement joins TRBV29-1 to TRBJ2-7, with TRBD2 as a possible D gene (7 bases). Germline CDR1 reads SQVTM; CDR2 reads ANQGSEA. The CDR3 runs to 19 residues. The V end lost 1 base, the J end lost 7 bases, and 32 bases lay between the germline ends. CDR3 protein: CSVEVPRYLRTGGLVEQYF. CDR3 nucleotide sequence: TGCAGCGTTGAAGTTCCTAGATACCTCCGGACGGGGGGCCTTGTAGAGCAGTACTTC.

This clone was seen just once. Other DNA sequences of this sample code for an identical CDR3. CDR3 protein: CASSARDTNTGELFF. The CDR3 nucleotides are TGTGCCAGCAGCGCAAGGGACACCAACACCGGGGAGCTGTTTTTT. The chain has TRBV9 and TRBJ2-2, with D tentatively TRBD1 (6 bases). Trimming removed 3 bases at V and 2 bases at J, with 11 bases between. The germline V gene encodes CDR1 SGDLS and CDR2 YYNGEE. The CDR3 covers 15 residues. Drawing the rest from reference TRBV9 and TRBJ2-2, the complete variable domain is DSGVTQTPKHLITATGQRVTLRCSPRSGDLSVYWYQQSLDQGLQFLIQYYNGEERAKGNILERFSAQQFPDLHSELNLSSLELGDSALYFCASSARDTNTGELFFGEGSRLTVL.

The count of this clone is one. The genes are TRBV19 and TRBJ2-3, with D maybe TRBD1 (5 bases). V lost 7 bases and J 0 bases, leaving 11 bases between the germline ends. The CDR3 runs to 14 residues. CDR1 LNHDA and CDR2 SQIVND come from the germline V gene (reference sequence). The DNA of the CDR3 is TGTGCCAGTAATAGGGGTCCGAGCACAGATACGCAGTATTTT. It yields the protein CASNRGPSTDTQYF. Filled out from reference TRBV19 and TRBJ2-3, the complete variable domain reads DGGITQSPKYLFRKEGQNVTLSCEQNLNHDAMYWYRQDPGQGLRLIYYSQIVNDFQKGDIAEGYSVSREKKESFPLTVTSAQKNPTAFYLCASNRGPSTDTQYFGPGTRLTVL.

The chain links TRBV7-9 to TRBJ1-2, with TRBD1 matching 7 bases. Trimming took 2 bases from V and 10 from J; bases not matched to a gene: 4. CDR3 length equals 12 residues. CDR1 is SEHNR, CDR2 FQNEAQ, per germline (reference sequence). The CDR3 reads CASSLPGQVYTF. For the CDR3, the DNA is TGTGCCAGCAGCTTACCCGGACAGGTCTACACCTTC.